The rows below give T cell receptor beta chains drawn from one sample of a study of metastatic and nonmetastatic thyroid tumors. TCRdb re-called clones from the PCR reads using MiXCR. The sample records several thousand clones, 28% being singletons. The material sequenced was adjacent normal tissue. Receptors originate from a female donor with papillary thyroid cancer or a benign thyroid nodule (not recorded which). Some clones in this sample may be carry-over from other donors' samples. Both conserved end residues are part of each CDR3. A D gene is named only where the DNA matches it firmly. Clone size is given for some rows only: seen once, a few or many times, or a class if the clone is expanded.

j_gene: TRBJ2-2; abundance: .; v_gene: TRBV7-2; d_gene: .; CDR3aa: CASGKRSGELFF; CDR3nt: TGTGCCAGCGGAAAGAGGTCCGGGGAGCTGTTTTTT
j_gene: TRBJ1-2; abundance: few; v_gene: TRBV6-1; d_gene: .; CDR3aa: CASSSYSGERVGYTF; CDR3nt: TGTGCCAGCAGTTCTTACTCGGGAGAACGGGTCGGCTACACCTTC
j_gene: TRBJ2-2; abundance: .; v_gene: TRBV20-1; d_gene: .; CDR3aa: CSATGAHGLNIGELFF; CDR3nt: TGCAGTGCTACGGGGGCGCACGGCCTGAATATCGGGGAGCTGTTTTTT
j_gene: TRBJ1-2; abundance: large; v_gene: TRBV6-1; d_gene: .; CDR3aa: CASSEAGGYGYTF; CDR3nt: TGTGCCAGCAGTGAAGCGGGTGGTTATGGCTACACCTTC
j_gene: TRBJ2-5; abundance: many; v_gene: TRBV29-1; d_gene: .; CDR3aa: CSVGTLGGETQYF; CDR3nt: TGCAGCGTTGGGACTTTGGGCGGAGAGACCCAGTACTTC
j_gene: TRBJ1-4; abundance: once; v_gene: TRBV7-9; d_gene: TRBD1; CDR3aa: CASSRAGGEKLFF; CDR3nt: TGTGCCAGCAGCCGTGCAGGGGGTGAAAAACTGTTTTTT
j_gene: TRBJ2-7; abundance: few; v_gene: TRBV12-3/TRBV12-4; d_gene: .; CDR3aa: CASSPEVGEQYF; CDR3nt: TGTGCCAGCAGTCCGGAGGTCGGCGAGCAGTACTTC
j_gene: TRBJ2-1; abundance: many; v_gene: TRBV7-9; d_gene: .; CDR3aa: CASSEETRVPPGEQFF; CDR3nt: TGTGCCAGCAGCGAGGAGACCAGGGTACCGCCGGGGGAGCAGTTCTTC
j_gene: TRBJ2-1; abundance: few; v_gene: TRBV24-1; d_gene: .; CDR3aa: CATSDFGGSSYNEQFF; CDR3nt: TGTGCCACCAGTGATTTTGGGGGGAGCTCCTACAATGAGCAGTTCTTC
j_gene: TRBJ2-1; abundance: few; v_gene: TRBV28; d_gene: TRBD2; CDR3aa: CASSFKLTSGDYNEQFF; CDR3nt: TGTGCCAGCAGTTTTAAACTCACTAGCGGTGATTACAATGAGCAGTTCTTC
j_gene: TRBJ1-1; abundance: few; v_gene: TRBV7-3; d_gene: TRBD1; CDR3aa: CASSLTGTDEAFF; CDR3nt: TGTGCCAGCAGCTTAACGGGGACAGATGAAGCTTTCTTT
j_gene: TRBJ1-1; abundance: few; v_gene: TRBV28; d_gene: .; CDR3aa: CASSLVGSAFF; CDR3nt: TGTGCCAGCAGTTTAGTGGGGTCAGCTTTCTTT
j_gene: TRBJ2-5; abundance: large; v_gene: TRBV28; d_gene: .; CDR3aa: CASSMGHLEETQYF; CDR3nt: TGTGCCAGCAGTATGGGACACCTAGAAGAGACCCAGTACTTC
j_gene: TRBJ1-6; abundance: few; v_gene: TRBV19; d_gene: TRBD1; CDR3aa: CASTTGGSYNSPLHF; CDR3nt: TGTGCCAGTACGACAGGGGGCTCCTATAATTCACCCCTCCACTTT
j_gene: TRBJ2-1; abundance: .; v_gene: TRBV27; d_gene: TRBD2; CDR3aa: CASSHGLAGLYNEQFF; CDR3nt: TGTGCCAGCAGTCACGGACTAGCGGGACTTTACAATGAGCAGTTCTTC
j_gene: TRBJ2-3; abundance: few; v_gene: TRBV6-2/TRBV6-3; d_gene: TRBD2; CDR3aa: CASTLRLAGDTQYF; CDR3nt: TGTGCCAGCACCCTCAGGCTAGCGGGAGATACGCAGTATTTT
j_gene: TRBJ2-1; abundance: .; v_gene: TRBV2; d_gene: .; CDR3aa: CASSGSGPEQFF; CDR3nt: TGTGCCAGCAGTGGTAGCGGCCCTGAGCAGTTCTTC
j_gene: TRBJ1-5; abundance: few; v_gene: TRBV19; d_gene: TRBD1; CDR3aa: CASSRQGYPPQHF; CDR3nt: TGTGCCAGTAGTAGACAGGGTTATCCGCCCCAGCATTTT
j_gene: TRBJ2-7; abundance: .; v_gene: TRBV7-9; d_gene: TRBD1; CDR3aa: CASSHGQGGWEQYF; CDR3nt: TGTGCCAGCAGCCATGGACAGGGTGGTTGGGAGCAGTACTTC
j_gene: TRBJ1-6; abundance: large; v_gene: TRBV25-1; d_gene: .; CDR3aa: CASRLGTNSPLHF; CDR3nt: TGTGCCAGCAGGTTAGGCACTAATTCACCCCTCCACTTT
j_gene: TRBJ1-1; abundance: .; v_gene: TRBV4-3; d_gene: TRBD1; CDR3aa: CASSQRTGDTEAFF; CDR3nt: TGCGCCAGCAGCCAGCGGACAGGGGACACTGAAGCTTTCTTT
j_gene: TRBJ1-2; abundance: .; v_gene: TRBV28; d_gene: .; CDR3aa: CASRGAGFHVGDGYTF; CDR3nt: TGTGCCAGCAGGGGCGCTGGCTTTCACGTGGGGGATGGCTACACCTTC
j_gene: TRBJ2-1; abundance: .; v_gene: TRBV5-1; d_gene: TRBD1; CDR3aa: CASSPTGTSYNEQFF; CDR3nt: TGCGCCAGCAGCCCGACAGGGACGTCCTACAATGAGCAGTTCTTC
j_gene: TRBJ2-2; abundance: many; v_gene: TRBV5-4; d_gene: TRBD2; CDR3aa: CASSSLASNTGELFF; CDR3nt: TGTGCCAGCAGCTCACTAGCGTCGAACACCGGGGAGCTGTTTTTT
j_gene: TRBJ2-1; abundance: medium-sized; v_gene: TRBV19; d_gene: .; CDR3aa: CASRREAGGTYYNEQFF; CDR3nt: TGTGCCAGTAGAAGAGAGGCGGGCGGGACTTACTACAATGAGCAGTTCTTC
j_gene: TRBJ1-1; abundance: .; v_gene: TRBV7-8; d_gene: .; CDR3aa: CASSSGGAWNTEAFF; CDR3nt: TGTGCCAGCAGCTCAGGAGGGGCGTGGAACACTGAAGCTTTCTTT
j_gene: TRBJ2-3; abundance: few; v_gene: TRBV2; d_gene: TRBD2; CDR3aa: CASRQREGRSDTQYF; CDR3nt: TGTGCCAGCAGGCAGCGGGAGGGCCGCTCAGATACGCAGTATTTT
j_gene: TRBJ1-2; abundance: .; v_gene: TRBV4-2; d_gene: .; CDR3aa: CASSQDGGLGGYTF; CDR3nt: TGTGCCAGCAGCCAAGATGGGGGATTGGGGGGCTACACCTTC